This T cell receptor beta chain was observed in a study of blood T cell repertoires in COVID-19. On the study more broadly: Material from acute and convalescent COVID-19 was sourced from the United States, Italy and Spain. T cells, B-cell-depleted T cells, or PBMCs supplied cDNA or gDNA.

Germline CDR1 is SEHNR and CDR2 is FQNEAQ (reference sequence). V was trimmed by 5 bases and J by 6 bases, leaving 16 bases between them. The CDR3 is 15 amino acids. TCRdb's table, derived via immunoSEQ multiplex PCR, lists solely in-frame clones and lacks some. The table has around 250,000 clones, 89% seen once; the top ten hold around 4.6%. Sequenced material: peripheral blood. This TCR was recovered from a woman aged 40 to 50 who had recovered from COVID-19. The chain carries TRBV7-9 and TRBJ1-4; possibly TRBD1 for D (6 bases). The CDR3 DNA reads TGTGCCAGCAGCCCGGGACAAGGCGTGGATGAAAAACTGTTTTTT. Amino acid sequence: CASSPGQGVDEKLFF. The whole variable domain, filled in from reference TRBV7-9 and TRBJ1-4, reads DTGVSQNPRHKITKRGQNVTFRCDPISEHNRLYWYRQTLGQGPEFLTYFQNEAQLEKSRLLSDRFSAERPKGSFSTLEIQRTEQGDSAMYLCASSPGQGVDEKLFFGSGTQLSVL.